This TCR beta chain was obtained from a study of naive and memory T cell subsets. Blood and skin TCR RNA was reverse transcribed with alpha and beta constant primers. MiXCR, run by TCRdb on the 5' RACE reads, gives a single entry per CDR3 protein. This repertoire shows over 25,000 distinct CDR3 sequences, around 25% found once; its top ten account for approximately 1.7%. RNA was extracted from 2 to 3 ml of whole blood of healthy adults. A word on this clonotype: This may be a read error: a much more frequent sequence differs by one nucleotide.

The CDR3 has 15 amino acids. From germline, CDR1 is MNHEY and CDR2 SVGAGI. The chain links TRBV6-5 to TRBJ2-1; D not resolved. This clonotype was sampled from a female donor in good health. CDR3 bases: TGTGCCAGCAGTTACTCCCCCCATTCCCCCCCCAGTCTGATCTTC. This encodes CASSYSPHSPPSLIF.